This TCR beta chain originates from a study of OX40 agonist ivuxolimab in advanced cancers. Germline-derived CDR1 and CDR2 are MGHRA and YSYEKL. The CDR3 loop spans 15 amino acids. The junction had 5 bases not matched to a gene; V was cut back by 0 bases and J by 8 bases. Measured with immunoSEQ multiplex PCR; TCRdb has only the in-frame clones, and not every one. Among 30,000 to 40,000 clones, about 89% were seen once, and the ten largest hold roughly 40%. Here the sequenced sample was CD4+ or CD8+ T cells sorted from blood, taken in a trial of the OX40 agonist ivuxolimab. The J gene is TRBJ2-1, the V gene TRBV4-1; 9 positions agree with TRBD2. This TCR came from an adult with an advanced solid tumor such as melanoma, head and neck, liver or kidney cancer. The CDR3: CASSQEEAGGYEQFF. CDR3 coding DNA: TGCGCCAGCAGCCAAGAGGAAGCGGGGGGCTATGAGCAGTTCTTC.